These 13 T cell receptor beta chains were sequenced from one sample in a study of Ad26.COV2.S vaccination and SARS-CoV-2 variants. Treatment reported: 15 to 20 received Ad26.COV2.S at low or high dose, single or two shots; roughly five received placebo; per-sample allocation not given. At day 63 after the first vaccine or placebo injection, samples were drawn. The data were produced by immunoSEQ multiplex PCR, yet TCRdb's version contains in-frame clones alone and is incomplete. The sample shows 290,000 or so clones, 80% to 90% of them seen only once. Material: peripheral blood, obtained in a trial of Ad26.COV2.S vaccine versus placebo. The receptors stem from a person aged 18-60 years who received the Ad26.COV2.S COVID-19 vaccine or a placebo.

The gene calls are TRBV5-1 and TRBJ2-5; 10 bases match TRBD2. This CDR3 comprises 15 residues. Looked up from germline, CDR1 is SGHRS and CDR2 is YFSETQ. After removal of 4 bases from V and 5 bases from J, the junction contained 8 bases not matched to a gene. The CDR3, as DNA: TGCGCCAGCAGCCCCCTAGCGGGAGTACGGGAGACCCAGTACTTC. Protein: CASSPLAGVRETQYF.

This sequence joins TRBV5-1 and TRBJ2-4, with 7 bases identical to TRBD2. The CDR3 has 15 residues. V dropped 7 bases and J dropped 1; count of bases not matched to a gene: 8. CDR1 is SGHRS and CDR2 is YFSETQ in the germline V gene. CDR3 DNA sequence: TGCGCCAGCTCCCCGGTCGGGGGGGCCAAAAACATTCAGTACTTC. Amino acids: CASSPVGGAKNIQYF.

The rearrangement joins TRBV19 to TRBJ2-7; 12 bases are a match to TRBD1. This CDR3 is 18 amino acids long. Germline CDR1 and CDR2: LNHDA and SQIVND (reference sequence). V trimming: 9 bases; J trimming: 3 bases; junction bases outside the gene matches: 18. The CDR3 coding sequence is TGTGCCAGCGACCAGGCGGGACAGGGGGCTATGACCGTCTACGAGCAGTACTTC. This sequence encodes CASDQAGQGAMTVYEQYF.

The chain has TRBV7-8 and TRBJ1-1, with 8 bases lining up with TRBD1. V trimming: 5 bases; J trimming: 1 base; junction bases outside the gene matches: 6. The CDR3 loop spans 15 amino acids. CDR1 and CDR2 from the germline V gene are SGHVS and FQNEAQ. The CDR3 DNA is TGTGCCAGCAGCGTGGACAGGGTCGGGAACACTGAAGCTTTCTTT. As protein: CASSVDRVGNTEAFF.

This clone was observed a few times. The V gene is TRBV7-9, the J gene TRBJ1-3; TRBD1 is a possible D gene (6 bases). Trimming cost V 5 bases and J 0 bases, with 11 bases left between them. Germline assignment: CDR1 SEHNR and CDR2 FQNEAQ (reference sequence). There are 15 residues in the CDR3. The CDR3 DNA reads TGTGCCAGCAGCCCAGGGGTGAGCTCTGGAAACACCATATATTTT. It yields the protein CASSPGVSSGNTIYF.

CDR3 sequence: CASSYQGNTEAFF. DNA of the CDR3: TGTGCCAGCAGTTACCAGGGGAACACTGAAGCTTTCTTT. This chain connects TRBV6-6 to TRBJ1-1; weak D call: TRBD1 (5 bases). Trimming shortened V by 2 bases and J by 1 base, and 5 bases separated the two germline ends. Germline loops: CDR1 MNHNY, CDR2 SVGAGI (reference sequence). CDR3 length equals 13 residues.

V and J are TRBV5-1 and TRBJ2-3; unclear D gene. The CDR3 contains 13 residues. V shed 3 bases and J shed 2 bases, with 7 bases lying between them. Germline-derived CDR1 and CDR2 are SGHRS and YFSETQ. Here the CDR3 reads CASSSRDTDTQYF. The CDR3 DNA is TGCGCCAGCAGCTCAAGGGACACAGATACGCAGTATTTT.

V usage is TRBV5-1 and J usage is TRBJ1-3; tentative D call: TRBD1 (6 bases). V was pared by 2 bases and J by 4 bases, with 16 bases between. CDR1 SGHRS and CDR2 YFSETQ come from the germline V gene. CDR3 length equals 16 residues. CDR3 sequence reads: CASSFTGTTYGNTIYF. In nucleotides, the CDR3 is TGCGCCAGCAGCTTCACCGGGACAACTTACGGAAACACCATATATTTT.

The chain uses TRBV5-6 and TRBJ2-7; 7 bases map to TRBD1. Germline-derived CDR1 and CDR2 are SGHDT and YYEEEE. The ends lost 2 bases at V and 6 bases at J; junction bases unmatched: 8. The CDR3 extends over 14 amino acids. Here the CDR3 reads CASSLTTGVSEQYF. CDR3 DNA sequence: TGTGCCAGCAGCTTAACCACAGGGGTTTCCGAGCAGTACTTC.

V gene TRBV5-4 combines with J gene TRBJ2-7; D ambiguous. The CDR3 is 18 amino acids. Germline CDR1 is SGHNT and CDR2 is YYREEE (reference sequence). Trimming pared 0 bases from V and 0 bases from J, leaving 19 bases between. For the CDR3, the DNA is TGTGCCAGCAGCTTGGTTACTTCCAGGAGCGTCAACTCCTACGAGCAGTACTTC. Amino acid sequence: CASSLVTSRSVNSYEQYF. The complete variable domain, with remaining parts taken from reference TRBV5-4 and TRBJ2-7, reads ETGVTQSPTHLIKTRGQQVTLRCSSQSGHNTVSWYQQALGQGPQFIFQYYREEENGRGNFPPRFSGLQFPNYSSELNVNALELDDSALYLCASSLVTSRSVNSYEQYFGPGTRLTVT.

The rearrangement joins TRBV15 to TRBJ1-4; 11 nucleotides agree with TRBD1. The germline gives CDR1 LNHNV, CDR2 YYDKDF (reference sequence). This CDR3 is 16 amino acids long. The V segment lost 3 bases and the J segment 8 bases; nucleotides outside the gene matches: 8. The chain's CDR3 is CATSRGGQGAREKLFF. CDR3 bases: TGTGCCACCAGCAGGGGCGGACAGGGGGCGAGGGAAAAACTGTTTTTT.

The chain recombines TRBV30 with TRBJ1-3; TRBD1 agrees at 7 bases. Unmatched junction bases numbered 4, after V lost 1 base and J lost 4 bases. This CDR3 region has 14 residues. Germline V gene data show CDR1 as GTSNPN and CDR2 as SVGIG (reference sequence). CDR3 region: CAWSEGGAGNTIYF. Here the CDR3 DNA reads TGTGCCTGGAGTGAAGGGGGCGCCGGAAACACCATATATTTT.

The CDR3 loop reads CASSPQGQGNGGEQYF. Written as DNA, the CDR3 is TGTGCCAGCTCACCACAGGGCCAGGGGAACGGGGGCGAGCAGTACTTC. The J gene is TRBJ2-7, the V gene TRBV18; either TRBD1 or TRBD2 may supply D (6 bases each). The CDR3 length is 16 residues. Looked up from germline, CDR1 is KGHSH and CDR2 is LQKENI. V lost 1 base and J lost 6, with 19 bases in between. Full variable domain (missing parts from reference TRBV18 and TRBJ2-7): NAGVMQNPRHLVRRRGQEARLRCSPMKGHSHVYWYRQLPEEGLKFMVYLQKENIIDESGMPKERFSAEFPKEGPSILRIQQVVRGDSAAYFCASSPQGQGNGGEQYFGPGTRLTVT.